The present entry profiles one T cell receptor beta chain with its context. The antigen it recognizes is unknown. No qualities accompany the bases; no much larger clone lies one base away. V ends up 4 bases short and J 5 bases short, with an unmatched junction base count of 12. From the cysteine through the phenylalanine, the CDR3 covers 16 amino acids. Of all the DNA, just the CDR3 is kept, 48 bases in frame from base 1. The germline V gene sets CDR1 to SNHLY and CDR2 to FYNNEI. The library was built by means of the immunoSEQ multiplex PCR assay. The multiplex PCR relied on a mix of 60 forward primers for TCR Vbeta segments and 13 reverse primers for TCR Jbeta segments. The CDR3 region of rearranged TCR beta genes was amplified from genomic DNA by a multiplex PCR assay. On the Illumina HiSeq System, the amplified TCR beta libraries were sequenced as 87-base-pair reads. Concerning the study's data processing: A later analysis counted approximately 76 million unique TCR beta chains across the 666 repertoires, and 10 million to 12 million of these chains were shared by at least two donors. To remove PCR and sequencing errors, raw reads were error-corrected and collapsed into unique sequences using a nearest-neighbor algorithm that merged closely related sequences. V, D and J gene segments were assigned by aligning CDR3 sequences to IMGT reference sequences. Each retained sequence needed at least a six-nucleotide match to both a V gene segment and a J gene segment. Rearrangements were classified as productive when the CDR3 lacked stop codons and remained in frame with V and J, and all other rearrangements were classified as non-productive. CDR3 was defined by IMGT convention, running from the second conserved V-encoded cysteine to the conserved J-encoded phenylalanine. In an earlier analysis of 587 of the donors, sequences lacking an unambiguous match to a single V gene segment were excluded. In an earlier analysis of approximately 560 of the donors, a V segment was called functional when productive rearrangements were above 56.7%, and segregating when the standard deviation between donors exceeded 5%. To diagnose cytomegalovirus status from the catalog of TCR beta chain sequences, a statistical classification framework was built. V and J gene assignment, in a later analysis, came from comparing TCR nucleotide sequences with IMGT/GENE-DB human TR gene sequences. The TCRdist pipeline was used in a later analysis to assign CDR3 sequences and most-parsimonious VDJ recombination scenarios. A later analysis defined each TCR beta chain by its CDR3 amino acid sequence plus V-gene family, and excluded reads lacking a unique V-gene family. A later analysis removed 500 to 650 highly shared, low-generation-probability nucleotide sequences to deal with suspected cross-contamination and a sequencing artifact. In a later analysis, a clonal expansion index was calculated for each public chain from normalized within-repertoire ranks of inferred template counts. A later analysis computed generation probabilities with a VDJ recombination model fitted to out-of-frame rearrangements, and checked the results against IGoR. A later analysis scored TCR-TCR, TCR-HLA and TCR-CMV co-occurrence with hypergeometric tests, applying a repertoire-size bias correction to TCR pairs. In a later analysis, false discovery rates were estimated by permuting HLA or CMV assignments 20 times. In a later analysis, co-occurring TCRs were grouped using DBSCAN, with TCRdist sequence similarity added in when clustering inside HLA-allele-positive subsets. Co-occurrence clustering excluded repertoires with fewer than 30,000 or more than 120,000 public chains, plus five with anomalous nucleotide sharing. Not all clones reach the TCRdb copy of this immuneACCESS table, which keeps in-frame sequences only. Checked studies attribute under half of the gap to unresolved V genes and leave the rest unexplained. Clone size and the V and J calls come from that table; the DNA yielded D and trimming. The sample contains around 120,000 clones, approximately 84% of them found a single time. The ten top clones hold roughly 1.8% of the sample.

This sample stems from a study of cytomegalovirus exposure and HLA in healthy donors (TCRdb year 2017). Background on the whole study: An earlier analysis of 550 to 700 of the donors reported roughly 270 Gb of sequence data and roughly 100 million unique TCR beta sequences from about 179 million T cells. In addition to the first cohort of 666 subjects, a separate validation cohort of 120 different subjects was used. Every repertoire in the discovery cohort had been generated on one and the same sequencing platform. The study profiled the T cell repertoires of 666 subjects by immunosequencing and related them to cytomegalovirus serostatus. The number of typed donors differed by locus: roughly 620-630 for A, B, C, DRB1 and DQB1; approximately 530 for DQA1; about 600 for DPA1; and roughly 490 for DPB1. To study patterns of TCR occurrence, a later analysis re-analyzed previously published TCR beta repertoires from around 660 donors and added high-resolution HLA genotyping. High-throughput TCR immunosequencing, statistical association of individual TCRs with disease status, and machine learning were combined to predict cytomegalovirus infection status. Rather than using new phenotypic data, the later analysis identified candidate immune exposures from TCR beta sequences and from how often those sequences occurred across donors. A later genetic analysis took genome-wide SNP genotypes for about 55% of the 666 donors and used that subset as a discovery cohort. HLA typing included class I and class II loci at four-digit resolution. An earlier analysis of several hundred of the donors used high-throughput TCR beta sequencing to judge whether each TCR beta V gene segment behaved as functional or pseudogenic. An early release covering 550 to 700 HLA-typed donors comprised approximately 290 gigabases of sequencing data and tens of millions of unique TCR sequences. Donor age, sex, ethnicity and CMV serostatus were compiled alongside the repertoire data. Among approximately 370 genotyped donors of the cohort, an average of approximately 220,000 unique TCR beta nucleotide sequences was sequenced per donor, of which about 19% were non-productive. The study aimed to test whether signatures of past pathogen exposure could be identified by cataloging public T cell receptors. Roughly five DR-DQ haplotypes were handled as single units for association and clustering, since linkage in the cohort was strong. Of the 300 to 450 genotyped donors, 81% were placed in the genetic ancestry cluster associated with self-reported Caucasian donors. General conclusions and limits of the study: In a later analysis, most CMV-associated TCR beta chains were found to appear HLA-restricted, with HLA associations seemingly driven largely by CMV exposure. A total of some 180 TCR beta chains were listed by the study as associated with cytomegalovirus. Some IMGT-functional V segments, including TRBV6-2 and TRBV6-3, could not be distinguished by the 87-base-pair reads and were therefore excluded. According to a later genetic analysis, donors in an Asian-associated ancestry cluster had fewer N-insertions in productive TCRs than the approximately 630-donor mean. A cluster of highly shared sequence variants was judged likely to represent a technical artifact of the sequencing pipeline. Across donors, most TCR sequences were observed very rarely, whereas some public TCRs were present in many individuals. The classifier was reported to diagnose cytomegalovirus status with high specificity and sensitivity in both the original and validation cohorts. Because counts were too low, around 17 rarely observed V segments, including chromosome 9 orphons, were left out of the earlier analysis of approximately 500 of the donors. The only immune exposure information available for the cohort was CMV serostatus. Correlated functional status among segregating V segments might reflect linkage disequilibrium, but an unknown experimental factor could not be ruled out. An earlier analysis of around 600 of the donors showed that most TCR beta V segments appeared in productive rearrangements either about 90% or about 30% of the time, which broadly matched IMGT annotations. Presence/absence analyses assumed roughly uniform sequencing depth across donors, an assumption that may not hold. HLA typing was unavailable for some donors at each locus, so association tests used only the typed subset. In a later analysis, HLA-associated TCR beta chains showed more clonal expansion and lower generation probabilities than non-associated chains that were equally common. When HLA alleles, especially DR and DQ, strongly co-occurred, attributing TCR associations to individual alleles was difficult. A later analysis found that TCR association rates varied across HLA loci, with DRB1 alleles showing the most associated TCRs and HLA-C alleles the fewest. According to a later analysis, parvovirus B19, influenza, CMV and Epstein-Barr virus appeared linked to several top co-occurrence clusters. According to the authors, the approach could potentially be generalized to other disease states and immunological phenotypes. In a later analysis, 16,951 TCR beta sequences were associated with specific HLA alleles at a false discovery rate of 0.05. An association between a missense DCLRE1C variant and V-gene and J-gene trimming of TCR beta chains was found in a later genetic analysis and replicated in an independent cohort. In vitro tests confirmed that a few of the cytomegalovirus-associated TCR beta chains recognize cytomegalovirus antigens. A further reported finding was that TCR beta sequences accurately predicted the HLA-A and HLA-B alleles for most subjects in the first cohort. In this cohort, only TCR beta chains were sequenced, and detectable features were limited by the absence of alpha or paired-chain data.

The cohort consisted of fewer than 700 healthy bone marrow donors. Cohort members were all nominally healthy when sampled, although unrecorded immune exposures were likely present. The donor tested CMV seronegative and was one of the 352 seronegative cohort members. A peripheral blood sample was provided by each donor, and peripheral blood mononuclear cells were used for TCR beta sequencing. Genomic DNA was extracted from the blood cell samples with the Qiagen DNeasy Blood Extraction Kit. This TCR came from a middle-aged woman in good health and CMV-seronegative. Material: PBMCs. The chain uses TRBV2 and TRBJ2-7; TRBD2 agrees with 9 junctional bases. The bases read TGTGCCAGCAGTGCGAATCGCGGGAGGGGGTTAAACGAGCAGTACTTC. Its translation reads: CASSANRGRGLNEQYF.